What follows are 7 T cell receptor beta chains derived from one specimen sequenced in a study of blood T cell repertoires in COVID-19. The table came from immunoSEQ multiplex PCR; TCRdb's copy has only in-frame clones and leaves some out. The sample yields some 340,000 clones, over 90% seen once. The sample comprised PBMCs or T cells enriched from blood (not recorded which). Receptors originate from a woman aged 25 to 45 who had been exposed to COVID-19.

As to this clone: Other DNA variants within this sample encode the same CDR3. This chain links TRBV5-1 with TRBJ2-6; maybe TRBD1 (5 bases). The CDR3 is 15 residues long. Germline V gene sequence: CDR1 SGHRS, CDR2 YFSETQ. V lost 4 bases and J 0 bases, leaving 8 bases between the germline ends. In DNA, the CDR3 is TGCGCCAGCAGCGCGACAGCCTCTGGGGCCAACGTCCTGACTTTC. Its protein is CASSATASGANVLTF.

The chain is built from TRBV2 and TRBJ2-1; D is perhaps TRBD1 (6 bases). The V end lost 6 bases, the J end lost 3 bases, and 15 bases lay between the germline ends. The CDR3 contains 15 residues. CDR1 and CDR2 from the germline V gene are SNHLY and FYNNEI. Here the CDR3 DNA reads TGTGCCAGCAGCGGACCCTACAGGGACTACAATGAGCAGTTCTTC. Translation gives CASSGPYRDYNEQFF.

The rearrangement links TRBV5-1 to TRBJ1-1, with D possibly being TRBD1 (5 bases). Trimming took off 0 bases at V and 0 bases at J, with 15 bases between the two ends. This CDR3 is built from 17 residues. Germline-derived CDR1 and CDR2 are SGHRS and YFSETQ. Here the CDR3 DNA reads TGCGCCAGCAGCTTGGACAGGAGCAGATCCATGAACACTGAAGCTTTCTTT. This encodes CASSLDRSRSMNTEAFF.

The gene calls are TRBV7-2 and TRBJ2-1, with D possibly being TRBD1 (6 bases). CDR1 is SGHTA, CDR2 FQGNSA, per germline. Trimming took 1 base from V and 7 from J, leaving 8 bases between them. This CDR3 has 13 amino acids. This CDR3 is CASSLDRENEQFF. The CDR3 DNA reads as TGTGCCAGCAGCTTAGACAGGGAGAATGAGCAGTTCTTC.

This clone occurred a few times. The chain couples TRBV7-6 to TRBJ2-7, with D possibly matching TRBD2 (5 bases). Germline lookup yields CDR1 SGHVS and CDR2 FNYEAQ. CDR3 length: 12 residues. Deletions cut 2 bases from V and 6 bases from J, with 8 bases between. CDR3 protein: CASSLRGGEQYF. Written as DNA, the CDR3 is TGTGCCAGCAGCTTACGGGGTGGCGAGCAGTACTTC.

The chain uses TRBV9 and TRBJ1-1; TRBD1 matches 8 bases. Germline V CDR1 and CDR2: SGDLS, YYNGEE. V gave up 0 bases and J gave up 1 base; unmatched junction bases: 2. The CDR3 is 15 amino acids. In nucleotides, the CDR3 is TGTGCCAGCAGCGTAGTACAGGGGGGGAACACTGAAGCTTTCTTT. Translation: CASSVVQGGNTEAFF.

This chain links TRBV24-1 with TRBJ1-5, with no clear D. V dropped 6 bases and J dropped 0 bases, with 11 bases sitting between them. Germline V gene lookup returns CDR1 KGHDR and CDR2 SFDVKD. The CDR3 covers 15 residues. This CDR3 is CATSFGEDSNQPQHF. The CDR3 DNA is TGTGCCACCAGTTTCGGGGAAGATAGCAATCAGCCCCAGCATTTT.